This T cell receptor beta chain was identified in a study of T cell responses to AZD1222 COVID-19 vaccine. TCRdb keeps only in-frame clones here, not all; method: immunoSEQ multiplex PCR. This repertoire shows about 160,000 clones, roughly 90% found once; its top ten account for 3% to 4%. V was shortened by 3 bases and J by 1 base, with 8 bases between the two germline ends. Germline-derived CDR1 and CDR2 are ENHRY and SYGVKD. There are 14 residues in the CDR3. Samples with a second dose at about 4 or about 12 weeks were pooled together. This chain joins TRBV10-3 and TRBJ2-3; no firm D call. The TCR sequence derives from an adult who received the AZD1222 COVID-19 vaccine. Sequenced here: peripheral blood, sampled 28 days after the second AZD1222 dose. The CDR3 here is CAISDFEGTDTQYF. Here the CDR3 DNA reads TGTGCCATCAGTGACTTTGAGGGCACAGATACGCAGTATTTT.